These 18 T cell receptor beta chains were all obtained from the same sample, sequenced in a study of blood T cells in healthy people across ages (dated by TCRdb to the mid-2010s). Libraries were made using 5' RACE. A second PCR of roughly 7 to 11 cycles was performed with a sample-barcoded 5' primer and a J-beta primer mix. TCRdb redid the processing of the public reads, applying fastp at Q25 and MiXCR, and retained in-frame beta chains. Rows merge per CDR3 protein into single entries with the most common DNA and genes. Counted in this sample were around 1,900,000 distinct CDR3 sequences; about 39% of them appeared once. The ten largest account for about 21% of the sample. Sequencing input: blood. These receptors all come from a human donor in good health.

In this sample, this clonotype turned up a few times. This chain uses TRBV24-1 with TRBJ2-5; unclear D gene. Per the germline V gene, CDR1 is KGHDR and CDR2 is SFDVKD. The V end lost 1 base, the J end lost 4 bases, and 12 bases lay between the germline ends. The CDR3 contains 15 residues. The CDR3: CATSDFRAARETQYF. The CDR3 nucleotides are TGTGCCACCAGTGATTTTAGGGCAGCAAGAGAGACCCAGTACTTC.

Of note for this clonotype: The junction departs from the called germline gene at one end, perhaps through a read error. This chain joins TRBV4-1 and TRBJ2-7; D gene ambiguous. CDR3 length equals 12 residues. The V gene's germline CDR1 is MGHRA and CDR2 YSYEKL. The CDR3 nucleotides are TGCGCCGGCAGCCAAGACACCTACGAGCAGTACTTC. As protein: CAGSQDTYEQYF.

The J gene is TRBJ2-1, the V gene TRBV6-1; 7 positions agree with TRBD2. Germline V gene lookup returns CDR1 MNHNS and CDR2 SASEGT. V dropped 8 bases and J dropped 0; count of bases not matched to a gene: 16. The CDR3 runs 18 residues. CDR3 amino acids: CASASVAGEVSSYNEQFF. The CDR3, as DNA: TGTGCCAGCGCGAGTGTAGCGGGTGAAGTTAGCTCCTACAATGAGCAGTTCTTC.

CDR3 nucleotide sequence: TGCGCCAGCAGCCAAGCAGGGGGACGAATGAACACTGAAGCTTTCTTT. This encodes CASSQAGGRMNTEAFF. The chain has TRBV4-1 and TRBJ1-1, with 7 bases that match TRBD1. Germline V gene data show CDR1 as MGHRA and CDR2 as YSYEKL. Losses at the gene ends were 1 base for V and 0 bases for J; bases not matched to a gene: 5. This CDR3 contains 16 residues.

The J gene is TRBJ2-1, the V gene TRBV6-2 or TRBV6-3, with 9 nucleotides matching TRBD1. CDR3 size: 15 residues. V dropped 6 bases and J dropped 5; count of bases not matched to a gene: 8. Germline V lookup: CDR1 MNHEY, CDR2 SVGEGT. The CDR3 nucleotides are TGTGCCAGCAGGGGGGCGGGACAGGGAGACAATGAGCAGTTCTTC. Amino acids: CASRGAGQGDNEQFF.

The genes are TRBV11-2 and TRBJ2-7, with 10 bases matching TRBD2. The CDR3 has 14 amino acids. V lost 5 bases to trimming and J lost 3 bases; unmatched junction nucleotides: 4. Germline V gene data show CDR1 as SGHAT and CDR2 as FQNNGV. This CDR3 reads CASSAGTSDYEQYF. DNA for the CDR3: TGTGCCAGCAGCGCCGGGACTAGCGACTACGAGCAGTACTTC.

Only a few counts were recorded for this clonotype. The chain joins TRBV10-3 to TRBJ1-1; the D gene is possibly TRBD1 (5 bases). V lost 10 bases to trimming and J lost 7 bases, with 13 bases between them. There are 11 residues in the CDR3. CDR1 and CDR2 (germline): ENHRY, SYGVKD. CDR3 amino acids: CATTGTNEAFF. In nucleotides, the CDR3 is TGTGCCACCACAGGAACAAATGAAGCTTTCTTT.

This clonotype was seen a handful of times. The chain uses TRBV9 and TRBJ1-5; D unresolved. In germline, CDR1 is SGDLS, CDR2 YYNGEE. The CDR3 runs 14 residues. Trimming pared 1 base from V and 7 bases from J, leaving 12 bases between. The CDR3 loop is CASSVSNAAQPQHF. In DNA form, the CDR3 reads TGTGCCAGCAGCGTATCGAATGCCGCCCAGCCCCAGCATTTT.

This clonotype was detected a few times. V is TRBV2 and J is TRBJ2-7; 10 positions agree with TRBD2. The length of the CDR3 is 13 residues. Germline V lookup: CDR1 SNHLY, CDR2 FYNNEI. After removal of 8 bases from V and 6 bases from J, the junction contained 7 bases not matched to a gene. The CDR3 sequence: CASQSLAGSEQYF. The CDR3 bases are TGTGCCAGCCAGTCACTAGCGGGGAGCGAGCAGTACTTC.

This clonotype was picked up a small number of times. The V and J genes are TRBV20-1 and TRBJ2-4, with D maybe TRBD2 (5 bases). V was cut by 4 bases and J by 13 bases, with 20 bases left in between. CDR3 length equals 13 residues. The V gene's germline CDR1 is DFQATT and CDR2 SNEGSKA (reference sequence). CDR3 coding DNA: TGCAGTGCTACAGCCCCACTAGGAAGGGTGCAGTACTTC. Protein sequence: CSATAPLGRVQYF.

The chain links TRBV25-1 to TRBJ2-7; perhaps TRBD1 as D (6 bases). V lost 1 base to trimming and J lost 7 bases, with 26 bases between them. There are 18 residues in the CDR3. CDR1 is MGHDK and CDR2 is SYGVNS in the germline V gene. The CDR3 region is CASSEFFRGPFSRNEQYF. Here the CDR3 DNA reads TGTGCCAGCAGTGAATTTTTCAGGGGACCCTTTTCGAGGAATGAGCAGTACTTC.

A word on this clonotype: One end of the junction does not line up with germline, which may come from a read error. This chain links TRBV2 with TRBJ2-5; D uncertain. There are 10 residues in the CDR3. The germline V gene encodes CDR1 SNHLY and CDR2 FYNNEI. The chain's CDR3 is CAGRSETQYF. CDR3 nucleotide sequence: TGTGCCGGCAGGTCAGAGACCCAGTACTTC.

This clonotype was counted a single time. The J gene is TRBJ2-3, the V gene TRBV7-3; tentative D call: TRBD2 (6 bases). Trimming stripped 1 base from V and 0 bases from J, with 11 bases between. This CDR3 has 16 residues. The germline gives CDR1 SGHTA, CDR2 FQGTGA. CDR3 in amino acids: CASSLNLGGSTDTQYF. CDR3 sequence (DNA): TGTGCCAGCAGCTTAAATTTGGGGGGAAGCACAGATACGCAGTATTTT.

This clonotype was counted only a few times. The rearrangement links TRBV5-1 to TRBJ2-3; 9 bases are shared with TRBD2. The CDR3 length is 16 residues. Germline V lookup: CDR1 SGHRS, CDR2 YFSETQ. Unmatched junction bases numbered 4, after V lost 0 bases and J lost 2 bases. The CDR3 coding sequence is TGCGCCAGCAGCTTGGAGGTAGCGGGGGACACAGATACGCAGTATTTT. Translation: CASSLEVAGDTDTQYF.

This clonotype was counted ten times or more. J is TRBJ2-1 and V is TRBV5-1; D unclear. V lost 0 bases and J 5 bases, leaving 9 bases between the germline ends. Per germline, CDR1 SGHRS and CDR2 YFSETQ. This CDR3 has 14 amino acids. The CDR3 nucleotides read TGCGCCAGCAGCTTGGATCGAGTGGACAATGAGCAGTTCTTC. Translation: CASSLDRVDNEQFF.

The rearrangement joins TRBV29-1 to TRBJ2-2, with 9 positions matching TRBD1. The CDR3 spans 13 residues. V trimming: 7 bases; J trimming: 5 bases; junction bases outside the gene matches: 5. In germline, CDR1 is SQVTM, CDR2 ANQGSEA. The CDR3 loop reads CSAGQGITGELFF. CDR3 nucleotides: TGCAGCGCTGGACAGGGGATAACCGGGGAGCTGTTTTTT.

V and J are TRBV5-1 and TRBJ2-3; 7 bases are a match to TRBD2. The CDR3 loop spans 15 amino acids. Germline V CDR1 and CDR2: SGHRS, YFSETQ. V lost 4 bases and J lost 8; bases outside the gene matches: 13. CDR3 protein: CASSPVSGVLSTQYF. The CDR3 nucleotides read TGCGCCAGCAGCCCCGTGAGCGGGGTGTTGAGTACGCAGTATTTT.

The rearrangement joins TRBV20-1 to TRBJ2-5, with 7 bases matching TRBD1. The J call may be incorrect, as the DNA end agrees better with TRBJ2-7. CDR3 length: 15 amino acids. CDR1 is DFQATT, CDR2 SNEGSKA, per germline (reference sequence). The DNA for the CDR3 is TGCAGTGCTCCCTGGTCCGGGACAGAGGCCTACGAGCAGTACTTC. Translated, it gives CSAPWSGTEAYEQYF.